This T cell receptor beta chain was recovered during a study of persistence of HIV-infected CD4 T cells. On the study more broadly: Blood samples, up to roughly 200 mL, came from multiple time points, except a couple of leukapheresis donors sampled once. Anti-CD3/anti-CD28 stimulation activated a higher proportion of cells than antigen stimulation, with lower memory fraction. Points from the study as a whole: Within sorted populations, more oligoclonal TCRs accompanied more oligoclonal proviruses.

Cells were stimulated nonspecifically with anti-CD3/anti-CD28 magnetic beads. CD4+ T cells upregulating both CD40 ligand and CD69 were sorted as responding cells. These HIV-1-infected adults initiated suppressive ART in chronic infection. Concerning this clone: The antigen is unknown.

Sequencing used immunoSEQ version 4 in survey mode. Assay used: immunoSEQ multiplex PCR; TCRdb lists only in-frame clones, some missing. The sample holds about 37,000 clones, about nine tenths seen once. This clonotype was sampled from an adult man with HIV who was CMV-seropositive. Sequencing used CD4+ T cells sorted from PBMCs after roughly 18-hour stimulation, obtained from a patient who received antiretroviral therapy.

The CDR3 spells CAWSVGWGGYTF. The CDR3 coding sequence is TGTGCCTGGAGTGTTGGGTGGGGTGGCTACACCTTC. The rearrangement links TRBV30 to TRBJ1-2; D not resolved. The ends were cut back, 0 bases at V and 7 bases at J, with 9 bases in the middle. This CDR3 is built from 12 residues. The V gene's germline CDR1 is GTSNPN and CDR2 SVGIG (reference sequence).